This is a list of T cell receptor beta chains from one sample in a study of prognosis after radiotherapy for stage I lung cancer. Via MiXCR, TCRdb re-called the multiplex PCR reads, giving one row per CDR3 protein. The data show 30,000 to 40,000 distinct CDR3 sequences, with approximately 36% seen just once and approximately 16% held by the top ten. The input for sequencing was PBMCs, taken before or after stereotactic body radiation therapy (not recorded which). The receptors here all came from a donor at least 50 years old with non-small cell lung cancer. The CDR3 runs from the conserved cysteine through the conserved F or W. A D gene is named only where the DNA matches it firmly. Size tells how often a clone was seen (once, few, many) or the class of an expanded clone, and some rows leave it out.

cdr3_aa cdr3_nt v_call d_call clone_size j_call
CASSQGGGDQPQHF TGTGCCAGCAGCCAAGGGGGAGGGGATCAGCCCCAGCATTTT TRBV3-1 - many TRBJ1-5
CASRPLPFKIPNQPQHF TGTGCCAGCAGACCGCTCCCTTTCAAAATCCCAAATCAGCCCCAGCATTTT TRBV28 - many TRBJ1-5
CASSTPDFQVNEQFF TGTGCCAGCAGTACTCCGGACTTCCAGGTTAATGAGCAGTTCTTC TRBV6-1 - - TRBJ2-1
CASSVEQTSYEQYF TGTGCCAGCAGCGTGGAACAGACCTCCTACGAGCAGTACTTC TRBV5-4 - few TRBJ2-7
CASSPTGGPNSYEQYF TGTGCCAGCTCACCAACGGGGGGCCCAAACTCCTACGAGCAGTACTTC TRBV18 - many TRBJ2-7
CATSDLLTSTDTQYF TGTGCCACCAGTGATTTGCTGACCAGCACAGATACGCAGTATTTT TRBV24-1 - - TRBJ2-3
CASSLFGGTTNEKLFF TGTGCCAGCAGTTTATTTGGGGGAACAACTAATGAAAAACTGTTTTTT TRBV28 - many TRBJ1-4
CASSEVGSGYNEQFF TGTGCCAGCAGTGAGGTGGGTAGCGGATACAATGAGCAGTTCTTC TRBV6-2/TRBV6-3 - - TRBJ2-1
CASSKGTQPQHF TGTGCCAGCAGTAAAGGGACCCAGCCCCAGCATTTT TRBV6-1 - - TRBJ1-5
CASSQDWDHYGYTF TGCGCCAGCAGCCAAGATTGGGACCACTATGGCTACACCTTC TRBV4-1 - many TRBJ1-2
CASSGGGIGSCEQYF TGTGCCAGCAGTGGGGGGGGGATCGGGAGCTGTGAGCAGTACTTC TRBV28 TRBD2 once TRBJ2-7
CASSLGSSGEQETQYF TGCGCCAGCAGCTTGGGATCTAGCGGTGAACAAGAGACCCAGTACTTC TRBV5-1 TRBD2 many TRBJ2-5
CASTFNHEQYF TGTGCCAGCACCTTCAATCACGAGCAGTACTTC TRBV6-2/TRBV6-3 - - TRBJ2-7
CASRSRGQETQYF TGTGCCAGCAGGTCGCGTGGCCAAGAGACCCAGTACTTC TRBV6-1 - many TRBJ2-5
CAWSPTVSGNTIYF TGTGCCTGGAGTCCTACTGTCTCTGGAAACACCATATATTTT TRBV30 - many TRBJ1-3
CASSHRGSKLTDTQYF TGTGCCAGCAGCCACAGGGGATCTAAACTCACAGATACGCAGTATTTT TRBV6-1 TRBD1 many TRBJ2-3
CASSRGTETGEPFF TGTGCCAGTAGCCGGGGGACGGAAACCGGGGAGCCGTTTTTT TRBV11-2 - - TRBJ2-2
CASSLLGQPNTEAFF TGCGCCAGCAGCTTATTGGGACAGCCGAACACTGAAGCTTTCTTT TRBV5-1 TRBD1 many TRBJ1-1
CASSWGGETQYF TGTGCCAGCAGCTGGGGGGGGGAGACCCAGTACTTC TRBV5-4 TRBD2 many TRBJ2-5
CASSLLQGYEQYF TGTGCCAGCAGTCTATTACAGGGCTACGAGCAGTACTTC TRBV7-2 - once TRBJ2-7
CASKHAGELFF TGCGCCAGCAAACACGCCGGGGAGCTGTTTTTT TRBV5-1 - - TRBJ2-2
CASSLAWQGYSPPHF TGTGCCAGCAGCTTGGCGTGGCAGGGTTATTCACCCCCCCACTTT TRBV5-5 - - TRBJ1-6
CSVEDPGGPVTNYGYTF TGCAGCGTTGAAGATCCTGGGGGCCCCGTGACTAACTATGGCTACACCTTC TRBV29-1 - many TRBJ1-2
CASSRQGHGYTF TGTGCCAGCAGTCGACAGGGCCATGGCTACACCTTC TRBV12-3/TRBV12-4 TRBD1 medium-sized TRBJ1-2
CASSLGRQNTDTQYF TGTGCCAGCAGTTTAGGTCGCCAGAACACAGATACGCAGTATTTT TRBV12-3/TRBV12-4 - many TRBJ2-3
CASSLEQGARTEAFF TGCGCCAGCAGCTTGGAGCAGGGGGCGAGGACTGAAGCTTTCTTT TRBV5-1 TRBD1 many TRBJ1-1
CSASQGNPNQPQHF TGCAGTGCTTCACAGGGAAACCCCAATCAGCCCCAGCATTTT TRBV20-1 - many TRBJ1-5
CASSEGDDLNTEAFF TGTGCCAGCAGCGAGGGGGACGATTTGAACACTGAAGCTTTCTTT TRBV9 - many TRBJ1-1
CASGQGPSQPQHF TGTGCCAGCGGACAGGGCCCTAGTCAGCCCCAGCATTTT TRBV7-3 TRBD1 many TRBJ1-5
CASGEGRGLIYDQYF TGTGCCAGCGGTGAAGGCAGGGGGCTAATCTACGATCAGTACTTC TRBV6-1 TRBD1 once TRBJ2-7
CASSFRSSYEQYF TGTGCCAGCAGTTTCCGTAGCTCCTACGAGCAGTACTTC TRBV28 - many TRBJ2-7
CASSFISTVNTEAFF TGTGCCAGCAGTTTTATTTCCACGGTGAACACTGAAGCTTTCTTT TRBV12-3/TRBV12-4 - many TRBJ1-1
CASSVSGTGGSEQYF TGTGCCAGCAGCGTCTCCGGGACAGGGGGCAGCGAGCAGTACTTC TRBV7-9 TRBD1 - TRBJ2-7
CASSAPTGPTGELFF TGTGCCAGCAGTGCCCCGACAGGGCCCACCGGGGAGCTGTTTTTT TRBV28 TRBD1 many TRBJ2-2
CASSQGAGAGEQFF TGTGCCAGCAGCCAAGGAGCGGGAGCAGGTGAGCAGTTCTTC TRBV3-1 TRBD2 many TRBJ2-1
CASSYSLREGYEQYF TGTGCCAGCAGTTACTCGCTCAGGGAAGGCTACGAGCAGTACTTC TRBV6-5 - many TRBJ2-7
CASSIADKSSYEQYF TGTGCCAGTAGTATAGCCGACAAGAGCTCCTACGAGCAGTACTTC TRBV19 - many TRBJ2-7
CASSGTALNTEAFF TGTGCCAGTAGTGGGACAGCCCTGAACACTGAAGCTTTCTTT TRBV19 TRBD1 many TRBJ1-1
CASSFTTSHAYNEQFF TGTGCCAGCAGTTTTACGACTAGCCATGCCTACAATGAGCAGTTCTTC TRBV27 TRBD2 many TRBJ2-1
CATSFRGAIDTQYF TGTGCCACCAGCTTCAGAGGGGCCATAGATACGCAGTATTTT TRBV24-1 - - TRBJ2-3
CASSKTGGVEETQYF TGCGCCAGCAGCAAGACAGGGGGAGTTGAGGAGACCCAGTACTTC TRBV5-1 TRBD1 - TRBJ2-5